Shown below are 24 T cell receptor beta chains from a single sample sequenced in a study of blood T cell repertoires in COVID-19 (TCRdb year 2020). The library was built by means of the immunoSEQ multiplex PCR assay. The immuneACCESS repertoire file appears here via TCRdb, limited to in-frame rearrangements. These files lack a portion of the clones; in checked studies, under half of the deficit traces to unresolved V genes, and the cause of the others is not known. The sample contains 120,000 or so clones, roughly 89% of them found a single time. Clones ranked in the top ten supply over 3% of the sample. Source material: PBMCs or T cells enriched from blood (not recorded which). All receptors derive from a woman aged 25 to 39 who had recovered from COVID-19.

The rearrangement links TRBV5-1 to TRBJ2-1; TRBD1 matches 9 bases. CDR3 length equals 16 residues. Germline CDR1 SGHRS, CDR2 YFSETQ. With V trimmed by 4 bases and J by 1 base, 6 bases remained unmatched. Here the CDR3 reads CASSHRQGGSYNEQFF. DNA for the CDR3: TGCGCCAGCAGCCACAGACAGGGGGGGTCCTACAATGAGCAGTTCTTC. Based on the CDR3 plus reference TRBV5-1 and TRBJ2-1, the full variable domain is KAGVTQTPRYLIKTRGQQVTLSCSPISGHRSVSWYQQTPGQGLQFLFEYFSETQRNKGNFPGRFSGRQFSNSRSEMNVSTLELGDSALYLCASSHRQGGSYNEQFFGPGTRLTVL.

This chain connects TRBV19 to TRBJ1-1; TRBD1 matches at 7 bases. CDR1 is LNHDA and CDR2 is SQIVND in the germline V gene (reference sequence). CDR3 length: 11 residues. The V and J ends lost 9 bases and 4 bases, in that order; junction bases with no gene match: 2. In nucleotides, the CDR3 is TGTGCCAGCACAGGGGCCACTGAAGCTTTCTTT. The encoded protein is CASTGATEAFF.

The chain joins TRBV9 to TRBJ1-5, with D tentatively TRBD1 (5 bases). This CDR3 is built from 13 residues. Between the trimmed V and J ends, which lost 5 bases and 3 bases, there was a span of 9 bases. Germline V gene lookup returns CDR1 SGDLS and CDR2 YYNGEE. CDR3 DNA sequence: TGTGCCAGCAGTCAGGGTTACAATCAGCCCCAGCATTTT. Its protein product is CASSQGYNQPQHF. Full variable domain (rest looked up from reference TRBV9 and TRBJ1-5): DSGVTQTPKHLITATGQRVTLRCSPRSGDLSVYWYQQSLDQGLQFLIQYYNGEERAKGNILERFSAQQFPDLHSELNLSSLELGDSALYFCASSQGYNQPQHFGDGTRLSIL.

V is TRBV5-1 and J is TRBJ2-1, with 14 nucleotides matching TRBD2. Trimming at V came to 4 bases and at J to 7 bases, leaving 7 bases not matched to a gene. Germline CDR1 and CDR2: SGHRS and YFSETQ. The CDR3 is 16 residues long. CDR3 region: CASSPGLAGAGNEQFF. CDR3 DNA sequence: TGCGCCAGCAGCCCGGGACTAGCGGGAGCGGGAAATGAGCAGTTCTTC.

This CDR3 reads CASRGDKDSPLHF. In nucleotides, the CDR3 is TGCGCCAGCAGGGGGGACAAGGACTCACCCCTCCACTTT. The V and J genes are TRBV5-1 and TRBJ1-6, with D possibly matching TRBD1 (6 bases). This CDR3 has 13 amino acids. Trimming pared 5 bases from V and 10 bases from J, leaving 13 bases between. Germline V gives CDR1 SGHRS, CDR2 YFSETQ.

The chain links TRBV6-1 to TRBJ1-5, with D hard to call. CDR1 MNHNS and CDR2 SASEGT come from the germline V gene. V lost 1 base and J lost 4, with 11 bases in between. CDR3 length: 15 amino acids. In DNA form, the CDR3 reads TGTGCCAGCAGTGAAGGGGCCCTTACAAATCAGCCCCAGCATTTT. Protein product: CASSEGALTNQPQHF.

This clone was seen only a few times. The chain couples TRBV2 to TRBJ2-2; D might be TRBD1 (6 bases). CDR1 SNHLY and CDR2 FYNNEI come from the germline V gene. CDR3 size: 13 residues. V gave up 8 bases and J gave up 5 bases, with 12 bases separating them. The chain's CDR3 is CASARGWTGELFF. For the CDR3, the DNA is TGTGCCAGCGCCAGGGGCTGGACCGGGGAGCTGTTTTTT.

V is TRBV6-5 and J is TRBJ2-5, with TRBD2 matching over 8 bases. CDR1 and CDR2 (germline): MNHEY, SVGAGI. Trimming took 7 bases from V and 4 from J; bases not matched to a gene: 8. The CDR3 contains 14 residues. As DNA, the CDR3 is TGTGCCAGCAATAGCGTCCGGGGGGGAGAGACCCAGTACTTC. It specifies CASNSVRGGETQYF.

The J gene is TRBJ2-1, the V gene TRBV30; the match to TRBD2 covers 8 bases. Germline CDR1 GTSNPN, CDR2 SVGIG (reference sequence). V gave up 4 bases and J gave up 0 bases; unmatched junction bases: 8. CDR3 length: 16 amino acids. The chain's CDR3 is CAWNLLAESSYNEQFF. The CDR3 nucleotides read TGTGCCTGGAACTTACTAGCGGAGAGCTCCTACAATGAGCAGTTCTTC.

The V call is TRBV19, the J call TRBJ1-2; 12 bases map to TRBD1. J was trimmed by 10 bases and V by 6 bases; bases with no gene match: 18. The CDR3 sequence is 17 residues long. Germline CDR1 and CDR2: LNHDA and SQIVND (reference sequence). The CDR3 is CASRFRHASGDRGPYTF. In DNA form, the CDR3 reads TGTGCCAGTAGGTTCCGGCATGCATCCGGGGACAGGGGGCCCTACACCTTC.

The CDR3 loop reads CASSLGVSGAGRGLYF. CDR3 nucleotide sequence: TGTGCCAGCAGCTTAGGAGTTTCGGGAGCCGGGCGCGGGTTGTACTTC. The chain recombines TRBV7-9 with TRBJ2-7; perhaps TRBD2 as D (6 bases). V lost 1 base and J 12 bases, leaving 25 bases between the germline ends. This CDR3 has 16 amino acids. Germline V lookup: CDR1 SEHNR, CDR2 FQNEAQ (reference sequence).

V usage is TRBV5-1 and J usage is TRBJ2-3, with D perhaps matching TRBD1 (6 bases). Germline CDR1 is SGHRS and CDR2 is YFSETQ. V lost 4 bases to trimming and J lost 0 bases, with 9 bases between them. There are 14 residues in the CDR3. The CDR3 DNA reads as TGCGCCAGCAGCCTAACAGGGAGCACAGATACGCAGTATTTT. Its translation is CASSLTGSTDTQYF.

This chain joins TRBV6-1 and TRBJ1-6; 7 nucleotides align to TRBD1. Germline CDR1 reads MNHNS; CDR2 reads SASEGT. The J segment lost 7 bases and the V segment lost 6 bases, leaving 9 bases of the junction unmatched. This CDR3 spans 15 amino acids. The CDR3 spells CASRLNDRANSPLHF. CDR3 nucleotide sequence: TGTGCCAGCAGACTCAATGACAGGGCCAATTCACCCCTCCACTTT.

The chain employs TRBV6-5 and TRBJ1-6; the D gene is possibly TRBD1 (6 bases). V lost 4 bases, J lost 10 bases, and 11 bases lay in between. Germline CDR1 and CDR2: MNHEY and SVGAGI. The CDR3 runs 13 residues. Here the CDR3 DNA reads TGTGCCAGCAGTTCCTTTCAGGGGTCACCCCTCCACTTT. This translates into CASSSFQGSPLHF.

This chain links TRBV14 with TRBJ1-2; D is ambiguous. Trimming took 0 bases from V and 7 from J, leaving 15 bases between them. Germline CDR1 SGHDN, CDR2 FVKESK. The CDR3 sequence is 15 residues long. The chain's CDR3 is CASSQDRHPSIGYTF. CDR3 DNA: TGTGCCAGCAGCCAAGATAGACACCCTTCTATTGGCTACACCTTC.

The CDR3 spells CASSLGQGGNYGYTF. The CDR3 nucleotides are TGTGCCAGCAGCTTGGGACAGGGAGGTAACTATGGCTACACCTTC. The rearrangement joins TRBV7-8 to TRBJ1-2; 9 nucleotides match TRBD1. V lost 3 bases and J lost 1; bases outside the gene matches: 3. The CDR3 extends over 15 amino acids. Germline V gene sequence: CDR1 SGHVS, CDR2 FQNEAQ.

This chain links TRBV7-2 with TRBJ2-2, with 9 nucleotides matching TRBD1. Germline loops: CDR1 SGHTA, CDR2 FQGNSA. The CDR3 loop spans 15 amino acids. J gave up 6 bases and V 5 bases, and 7 bases lay outside the gene matches. The CDR3 protein is CASSPGTGYAGELFF. For the CDR3, the DNA is TGTGCCAGCAGCCCAGGGACAGGGTATGCCGGGGAGCTGTTTTTT.

The rearrangement uses TRBV14 and TRBJ2-7; tentative D call: TRBD1 (5 bases). With 3 bases removed from V and 0 bases from J, the gap between germline ends came to 15 bases. The CDR3 loop spans 16 amino acids. Germline V gives CDR1 SGHDN, CDR2 FVKESK. For the CDR3, the DNA is TGTGCCAGCAGCCACCCGAACAGGTTGAGCTCCTACGAGCAGTACTTC. The encoded protein is CASSHPNRLSSYEQYF.

The chain uses TRBV7-2 and TRBJ2-5; TRBD2 matches at 12 bases. The CDR3 totals 15 residues. Trimming at V came to 5 bases and at J to 4 bases, leaving 5 bases not matched to a gene. Germline V gives CDR1 SGHTA, CDR2 FQGNSA. The CDR3, as DNA: TGTGCCAGCAGCCCTCGGGGACTAGCGGGAGAGACCCAGTACTTC. This translates into CASSPRGLAGETQYF.

This clone was picked up a small number of times. This chain uses TRBV30 with TRBJ2-2; D remains unclear. The germline V gene encodes CDR1 GTSNPN and CDR2 SVGIG (reference sequence). The CDR3 has 15 amino acids. With 0 bases removed from V and 4 bases from J, the gap between germline ends came to 12 bases. This CDR3 is CAWSVRRVSTGELFF. In DNA, the CDR3 is TGTGCCTGGAGTGTACGGAGAGTGAGCACCGGGGAGCTGTTTTTT.

Only a few counts were recorded for this clone. This rearrangement joins TRBV27 to TRBJ2-7; TRBD1 matches 8 bases. Germline CDR1 is MNHEY and CDR2 is SMNVEV (reference sequence). The junction had 13 bases not matched to a gene; V was cut back by 6 bases and J by 3 bases. CDR3 length: 16 amino acids. The DNA of the CDR3 is TGTGCCAGCAGACTAGGAGTCCGGACAGGGATCTACGAGCAGTACTTC. This translates into CASRLGVRTGIYEQYF.

This rearrangement joins TRBV11-2 to TRBJ2-1; TRBD1 matches at 12 bases. CDR3 size: 18 residues. Germline V gene sequence: CDR1 SGHAT, CDR2 FQNNGV. V lost 4 bases, J lost 7 bases, and 14 bases stayed unmatched. CDR3 nucleotide sequence: TGTGCCAGCAGCTCGCTCACTCGGGACAGGGGGCGCGGGAATGAGCAGTTCTTC. It yields the protein CASSSLTRDRGRGNEQFF.

This clone came up once. The V and J genes are TRBV2 and TRBJ1-3; D is possibly TRBD1 (6 bases). V lost 5 bases and J lost 0, with 17 bases in between. The CDR3 is made up of 17 amino acids. Germline CDR1 SNHLY, CDR2 FYNNEI. The CDR3 loop reads CASSPFDRSLSGNTIYF. CDR3 in DNA: TGTGCCAGCAGTCCCTTCGACAGGTCGCTCTCTGGAAACACCATATATTTT.

CDR3 region: CASSLGLAAETQYF. CDR3 nucleotides: TGCGCCAGCAGCTTGGGACTAGCGGCAGAGACCCAGTACTTC. The V call is TRBV5-1, the J call TRBJ2-5; 9 bases align to TRBD2. CDR1 and CDR2 (germline): SGHRS, YFSETQ. The junction had 1 base not matched to a gene; V was cut back by 0 bases and J by 4 bases. This CDR3 contains 14 residues.